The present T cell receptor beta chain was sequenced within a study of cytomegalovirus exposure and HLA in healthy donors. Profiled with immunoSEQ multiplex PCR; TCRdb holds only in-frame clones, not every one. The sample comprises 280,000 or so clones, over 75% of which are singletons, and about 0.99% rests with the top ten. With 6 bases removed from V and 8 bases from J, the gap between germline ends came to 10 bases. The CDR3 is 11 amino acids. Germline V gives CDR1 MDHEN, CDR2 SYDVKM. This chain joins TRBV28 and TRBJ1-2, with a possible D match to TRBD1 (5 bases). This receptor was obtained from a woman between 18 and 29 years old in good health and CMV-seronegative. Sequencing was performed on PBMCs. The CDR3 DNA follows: TGTGCCAGCAGCTCTCCAGGGGGCTACACCTTC. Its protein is CASSSPGGYTF.